The entry below describes one TCR beta chain. The record originates from a study of CD8 T cells in Susac syndrome. The overall study: Within the group of sequenced Susac syndrome patients, roughly six had active disease and eight were in remission.

Trimming removed 3 bases at V and 0 bases at J, with 5 bases between. Germline CDR1 is SEHNR and CDR2 is FQNEAQ (reference sequence). The CDR3 has 13 residues. TEMRA cells were FACS-enriched, unlike CD8+ and CD4+ T cells, which were negatively isolated. The authors reverse transcribed 0.5 to 1 ug RNA with random hexamers. immunoSEQ multiplex PCR amplified TCR beta CDR3 across 54 Vbeta, 13 Jbeta. TCRdb redid the calling of the immunoSEQ multiplex PCR reads with MiXCR, one entry per CDR3 protein. The sample consists of 150,000 to 190,000 distinct CDR3 sequences, 90% to 95% of them appearing once. This chain uses TRBV7-9 with TRBJ2-5; D remains unclear. The clonotype comes from a human donor with Susac syndrome. Sequencing input: CD4+ T cells from PBMCs. The CDR3 DNA is TGTGCCAGCAGCTTCCCGAACCAAGAGACCCAGTACTTC. Translating gives CASSFPNQETQYF.